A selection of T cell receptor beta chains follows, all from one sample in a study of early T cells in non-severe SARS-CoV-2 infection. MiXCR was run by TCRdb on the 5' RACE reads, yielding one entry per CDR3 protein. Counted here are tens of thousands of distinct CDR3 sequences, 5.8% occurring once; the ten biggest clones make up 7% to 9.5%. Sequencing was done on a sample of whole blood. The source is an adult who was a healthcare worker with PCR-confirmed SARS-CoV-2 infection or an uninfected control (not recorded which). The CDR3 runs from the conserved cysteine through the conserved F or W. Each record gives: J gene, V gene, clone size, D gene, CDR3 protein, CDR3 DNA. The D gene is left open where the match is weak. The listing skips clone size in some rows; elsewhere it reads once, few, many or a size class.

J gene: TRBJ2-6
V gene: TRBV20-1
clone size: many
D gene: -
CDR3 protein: CSARDVAGSGANVLTF
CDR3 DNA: TGCAGTGCTAGAGACGTCGCGGGCTCTGGGGCCAACGTCCTGACTTTC

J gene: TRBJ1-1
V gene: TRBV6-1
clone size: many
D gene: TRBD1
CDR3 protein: CATRRTGRYDTEAFF
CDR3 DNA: TGTGCCACCCGTCGGACAGGGAGATATGACACTGAAGCTTTCTTT

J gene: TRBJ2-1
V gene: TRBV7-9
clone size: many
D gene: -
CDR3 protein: CASSFPGEQFF
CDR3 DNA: TGTGCCAGCAGCTTCCCGGGCGAGCAGTTCTTC

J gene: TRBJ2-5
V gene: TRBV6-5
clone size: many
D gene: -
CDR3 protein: CASSYGGLSAETQYF
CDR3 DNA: TGTGCCAGCAGTTACGGGGGACTCTCAGCCGAGACCCAGTACTTC

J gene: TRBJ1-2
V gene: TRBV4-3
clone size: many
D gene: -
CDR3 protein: CASSPGALRGGYTF
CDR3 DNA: TGCGCCAGCAGCCCAGGGGCCCTGAGGGGTGGCTACACCTTC

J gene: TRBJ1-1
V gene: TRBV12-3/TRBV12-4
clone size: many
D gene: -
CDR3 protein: CASSTGKTEAFF
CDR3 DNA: TGTGCCAGCAGTACAGGGAAAACTGAAGCTTTCTTT

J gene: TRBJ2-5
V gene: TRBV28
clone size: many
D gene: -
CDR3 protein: CASSFGGRGGETQYF
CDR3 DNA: TGTGCCAGCAGTTTCGGGGGGCGTGGAGGGGAGACCCAGTACTTC

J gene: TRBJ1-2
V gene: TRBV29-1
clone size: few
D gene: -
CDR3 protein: CSVEGRESYGYTF
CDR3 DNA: TGCAGCGTTGAGGGCAGGGAGTCCTATGGCTACACCTTC

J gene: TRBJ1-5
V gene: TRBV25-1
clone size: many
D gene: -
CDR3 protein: CASSEWGAPNQPQHF
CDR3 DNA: TGTGCCAGCAGTGAATGGGGGGCCCCCAATCAGCCCCAGCATTTT

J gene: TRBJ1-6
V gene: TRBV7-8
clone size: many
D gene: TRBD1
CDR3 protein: CASSLARQGAKSPLHF
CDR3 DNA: TGTGCCAGCAGCTTAGCGAGACAGGGGGCAAAATCACCCCTCCACTTT

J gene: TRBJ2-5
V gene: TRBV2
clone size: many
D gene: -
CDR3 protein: CASSDRAGREQETQYF
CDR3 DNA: TGTGCCAGCAGTGATAGGGCAGGACGTGAGCAAGAGACCCAGTACTTC

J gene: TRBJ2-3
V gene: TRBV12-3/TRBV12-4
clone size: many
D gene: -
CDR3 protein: CASSLDGGLAEDTQYF
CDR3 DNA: TGTGCCAGCAGTTTAGACGGGGGGCTCGCTGAAGATACGCAGTATTTT

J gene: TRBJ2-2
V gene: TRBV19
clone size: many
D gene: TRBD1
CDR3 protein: CATTDRASGELFF
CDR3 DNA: TGTGCCACCACGGACAGGGCATCCGGGGAGCTGTTTTTT

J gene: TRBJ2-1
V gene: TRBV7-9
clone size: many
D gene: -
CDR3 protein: CASSLTVGGGYDEQFF
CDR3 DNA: TGTGCCAGCAGCTTGACGGTCGGTGGAGGCTATGATGAGCAGTTCTTC

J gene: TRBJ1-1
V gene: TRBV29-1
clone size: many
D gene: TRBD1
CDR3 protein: CSYTPGTGRATEAFF
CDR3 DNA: TGCAGCTATACCCCGGGGACAGGGCGGGCCACTGAAGCTTTCTTT

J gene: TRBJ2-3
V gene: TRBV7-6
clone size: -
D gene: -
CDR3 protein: CASSLGPSTDTQYF
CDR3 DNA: TGTGCCAGCAGCTTAGGTCCGAGCACAGATACGCAGTATTTT

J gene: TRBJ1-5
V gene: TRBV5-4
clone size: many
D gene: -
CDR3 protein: CASSLDGKLYSNQPQHF
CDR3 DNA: TGTGCCAGCAGCTTAGACGGCAAACTTTATAGCAATCAGCCCCAGCATTTT

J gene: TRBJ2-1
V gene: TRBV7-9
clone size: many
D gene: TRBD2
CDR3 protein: CASSPSPLAGGDEQFF
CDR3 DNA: TGTGCCAGCAGCCCCTCCCCCCTAGCGGGCGGGGATGAGCAGTTCTTC

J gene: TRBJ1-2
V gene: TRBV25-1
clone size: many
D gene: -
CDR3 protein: CASRRAGDFYGYTF
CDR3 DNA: TGTGCCAGCAGAAGAGCTGGTGACTTCTATGGCTACACCTTC

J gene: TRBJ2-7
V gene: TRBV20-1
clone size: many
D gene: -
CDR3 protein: CSASGSHDEQYF
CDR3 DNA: TGCAGTGCTAGTGGGTCCCATGACGAACAGTACTTC

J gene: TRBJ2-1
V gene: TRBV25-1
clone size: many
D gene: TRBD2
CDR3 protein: CASSGTTHSYNEQFF
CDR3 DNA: TGTGCCAGCAGCGGGACTACTCACTCCTACAATGAGCAGTTCTTC

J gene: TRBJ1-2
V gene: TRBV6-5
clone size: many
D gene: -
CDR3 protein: CASSYSPGSYGYTF
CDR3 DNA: TGTGCCAGCAGTTACTCGCCGGGTAGCTATGGCTACACCTTC

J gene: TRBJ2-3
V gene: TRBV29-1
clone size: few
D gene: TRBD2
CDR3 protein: CSVQSSGRSDTQYF
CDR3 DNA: TGCAGCGTTCAATCTAGCGGGAGGAGCGATACGCAGTATTTT

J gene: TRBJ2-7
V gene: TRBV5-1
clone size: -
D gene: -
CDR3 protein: CASSLGRNRDKAYEQYF
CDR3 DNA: TGCGCCAGCAGCTTGGGGAGGAACCGGGACAAGGCCTACGAGCAGTACTTC

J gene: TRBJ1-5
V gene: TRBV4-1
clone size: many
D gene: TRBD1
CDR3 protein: CASSLWDSFNQPQHF
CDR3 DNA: TGCGCCAGCAGCCTATGGGACAGTTTCAATCAGCCCCAGCATTTT

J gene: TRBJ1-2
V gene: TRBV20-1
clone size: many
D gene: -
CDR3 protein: CSARDLRDYGYTF
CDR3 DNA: TGCAGTGCTAGAGATCTGAGAGACTATGGCTACACCTTC

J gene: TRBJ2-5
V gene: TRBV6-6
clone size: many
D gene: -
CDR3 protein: CASSYLWGPSLPETQYF
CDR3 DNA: TGTGCCAGCAGTTACCTCTGGGGGCCCTCACTTCCAGAGACCCAGTACTTC

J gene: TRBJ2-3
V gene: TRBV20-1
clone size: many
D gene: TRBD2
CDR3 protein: CSALNRGGNADTQYF
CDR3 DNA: TGCAGTGCTCTCAACCGGGGGGGGAACGCAGATACGCAGTATTTT

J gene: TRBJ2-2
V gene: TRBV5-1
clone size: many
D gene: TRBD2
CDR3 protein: CASSFSSGSGTGELFF
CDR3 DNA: TGCGCCAGCAGCTTTTCTAGCGGGAGTGGCACCGGGGAGCTGTTTTTT

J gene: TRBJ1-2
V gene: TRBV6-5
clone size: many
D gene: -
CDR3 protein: CASTPDRLYGYTF
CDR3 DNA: TGTGCCAGCACCCCCGACAGGCTCTATGGCTACACCTTC

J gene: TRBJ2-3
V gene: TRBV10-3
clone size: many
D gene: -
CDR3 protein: CAISEALPDTQYF
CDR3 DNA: TGTGCCATCAGTGAGGCCTTGCCAGATACGCAGTATTTT

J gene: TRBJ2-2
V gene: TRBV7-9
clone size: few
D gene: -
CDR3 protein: CASIQAGPHTGELFF
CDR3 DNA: TGTGCCAGCATCCAGGCAGGGCCCCACACCGGGGAGCTGTTTTTT

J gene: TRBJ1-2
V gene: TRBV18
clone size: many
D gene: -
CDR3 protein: CASSPPEGSNYGYTF
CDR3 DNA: TGTGCCAGCTCACCACCCGAGGGATCTAACTATGGCTACACCTTC

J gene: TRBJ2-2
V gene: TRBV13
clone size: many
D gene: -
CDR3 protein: CASSFQRMVTGELFF
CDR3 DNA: TGTGCCAGCAGCTTCCAGCGTATGGTCACCGGGGAGCTGTTTTTT

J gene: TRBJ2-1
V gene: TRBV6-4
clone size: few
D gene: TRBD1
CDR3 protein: CSPVKRGIPGQGASSSYNEQFF
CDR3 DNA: TGTTCACCAGTGAAGCGGGGAATCCCGGGACAGGGGGCTTCGAGCTCCTACAATGAGCAGTTCTTC

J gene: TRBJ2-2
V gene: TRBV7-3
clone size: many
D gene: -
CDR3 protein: CASSLSPGKVNTGELFF
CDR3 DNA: TGTGCCAGCAGCTTAAGTCCAGGAAAGGTTAACACCGGGGAGCTGTTTTTT

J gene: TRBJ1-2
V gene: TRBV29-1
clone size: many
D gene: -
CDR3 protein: CSVAPVPGYTF
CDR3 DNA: TGCAGCGTTGCCCCGGTCCCTGGCTACACCTTC

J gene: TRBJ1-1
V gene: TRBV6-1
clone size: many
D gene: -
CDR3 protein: CASSERRGRPFF
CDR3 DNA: TGTGCCAGCAGTGAACGTAGGGGAAGGCCTTTCTTT

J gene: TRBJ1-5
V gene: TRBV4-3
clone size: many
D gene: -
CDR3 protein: CASSQAYRDSNQPQHF
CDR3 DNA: TGCGCCAGCAGCCAAGCCTACAGGGACAGCAATCAGCCCCAGCATTTT

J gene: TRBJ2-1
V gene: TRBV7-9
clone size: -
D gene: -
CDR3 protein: CASSSPGNAGEQFF
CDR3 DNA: TGTGCCAGCAGCTCTCCCGGGAACGCTGGGGAGCAGTTCTTC

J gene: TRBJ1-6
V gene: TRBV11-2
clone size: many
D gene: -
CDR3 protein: CASSLESRVSPLHF
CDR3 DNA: TGTGCCAGCAGCTTAGAGTCCAGGGTTTCACCCCTCCACTTT

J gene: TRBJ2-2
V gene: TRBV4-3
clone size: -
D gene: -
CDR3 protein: CASSQVGVAGELFF
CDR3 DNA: TGCGCCAGCAGCCAAGTTGGGGTCGCCGGGGAGCTGTTTTTT

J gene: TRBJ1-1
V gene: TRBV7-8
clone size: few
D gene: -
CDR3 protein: CASSSDYREAFF
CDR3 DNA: TGTGCCAGCAGCTCGGACTACCGTGAAGCTTTCTTT

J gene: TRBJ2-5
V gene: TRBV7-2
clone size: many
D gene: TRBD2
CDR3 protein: CASSLPGLAGGYQETQYF
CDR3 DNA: TGTGCCAGCAGCTTACCTGGACTAGCGGGAGGGTACCAAGAGACCCAGTACTTC

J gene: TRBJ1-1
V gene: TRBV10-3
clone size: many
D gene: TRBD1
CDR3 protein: CAISGGGLAEAFF
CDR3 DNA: TGTGCCATCAGTGGAGGGGGCCTGGCTGAAGCTTTCTTT

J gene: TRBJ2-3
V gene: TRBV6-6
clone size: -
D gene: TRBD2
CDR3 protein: CASSRTSGQPSGTQYF
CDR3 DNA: TGTGCCAGCAGTCGCACTAGCGGCCAACCCTCTGGTACGCAGTATTTT

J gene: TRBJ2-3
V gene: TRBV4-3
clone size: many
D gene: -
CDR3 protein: CASSQRGAGSDTQYF
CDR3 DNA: TGCGCCAGCAGCCAACGCGGCGCGGGGTCAGATACGCAGTATTTT

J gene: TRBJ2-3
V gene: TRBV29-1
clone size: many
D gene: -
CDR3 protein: CSVGTTVTDTQYF
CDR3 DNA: TGCAGCGTTGGGACAACGGTTACAGATACGCAGTATTTT

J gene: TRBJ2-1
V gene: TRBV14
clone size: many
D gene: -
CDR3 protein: CASSQPGLTYNEQFF
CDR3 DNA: TGTGCCAGCAGCCAACCGGGGTTAACCTACAATGAGCAGTTCTTC

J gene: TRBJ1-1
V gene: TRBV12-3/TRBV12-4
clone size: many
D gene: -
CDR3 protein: CASTLRGLNTEAFF
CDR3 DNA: TGTGCCAGCACCCTGCGGGGATTGAACACTGAAGCTTTCTTT

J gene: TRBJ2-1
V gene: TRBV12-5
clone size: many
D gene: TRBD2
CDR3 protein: CASGLVSAPAGGREFF
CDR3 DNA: TGTGCTAGTGGTTTGGTATCGGCCCCAGCGGGAGGGCGGGAGTTCTTC

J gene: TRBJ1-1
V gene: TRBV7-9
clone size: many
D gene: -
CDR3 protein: CASSLEGVGAFF
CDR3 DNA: TGTGCCAGCAGCTTAGAGGGGGTTGGAGCTTTCTTT

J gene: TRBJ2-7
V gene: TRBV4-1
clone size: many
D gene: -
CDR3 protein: CASSQERGSYGQYF
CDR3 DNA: TGCGCCAGCAGCCAGGAAAGGGGCAGCTACGGGCAGTACTTC

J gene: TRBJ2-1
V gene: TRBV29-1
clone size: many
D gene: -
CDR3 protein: CSVEGATERPYNEQFF
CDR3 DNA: TGCAGCGTTGAAGGGGCTACAGAGCGTCCCTACAATGAGCAGTTCTTC

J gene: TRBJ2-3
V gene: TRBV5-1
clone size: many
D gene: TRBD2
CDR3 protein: CASSLLLAGAGDTQYF
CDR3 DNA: TGCGCCAGCAGCTTGCTACTAGCGGGGGCCGGAGATACGCAGTATTTT

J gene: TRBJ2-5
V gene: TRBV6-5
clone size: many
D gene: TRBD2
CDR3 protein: CASSPGTSGRAGTQYF
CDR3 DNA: TGTGCCAGCAGTCCCGGGACTAGCGGGAGAGCGGGGACCCAGTACTTC

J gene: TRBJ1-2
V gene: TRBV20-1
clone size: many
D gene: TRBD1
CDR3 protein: CSASRDRLYGYTF
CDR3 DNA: TGCAGTGCTAGCCGGGACAGGTTATATGGCTACACCTTC

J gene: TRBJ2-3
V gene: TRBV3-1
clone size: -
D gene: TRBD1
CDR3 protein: CASSSRDSLRNTDTQYF
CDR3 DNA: TGTGCCAGCAGCTCCCGGGACAGCCTAAGGAACACAGATACGCAGTATTTT

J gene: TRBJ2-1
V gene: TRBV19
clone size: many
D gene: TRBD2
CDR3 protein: CASKRSSGPFYNEQFF
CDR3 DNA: TGTGCCAGTAAGAGGAGTAGCGGGCCATTCTACAATGAGCAGTTCTTC